These T cell receptor beta chains were read from a single sample in a study of T cells in Graves' hyperthyroidism and ophthalmopathy. TCRdb called the multiplex PCR reads again in MiXCR, with one record for every CDR3 protein. This table holds 330,000 or so distinct CDR3 sequences, less than 20% found once. Sequenced sample: blood. Source of these receptors: a man aged 45-65 years with Graves' ophthalmopathy. The CDR3 runs from the conserved cysteine through the conserved F or W. The order of the fields is clone size, V gene, J gene, D gene, CDR3 protein, CDR3 DNA. The D gene is left open where the match is weak. Only part of the rows carry a size: once, few, many, or a class if the clone is expanded.

>.|TRBV4-1|TRBJ2-3|.
CASSHEIADTQYF
TGCGCCAGCAGCCATGAAATTGCGGATACGCAGTATTTT
>.|TRBV5-6|TRBJ1-3|.
CASSDTGLSGNTIYF
TGTGCCAGCAGCGACACCGGCCTCTCTGGAAACACCATATATTTT
>.|TRBV28|TRBJ1-4|.
CASSPAGGGQVEKLFF
TGTGCCAGCTCCCCGGCGGGTGGGGGGCAGGTTGAAAAACTGTTTTTT
>many|TRBV7-8|TRBJ1-1|.
CASSLDWTRGSGNTEAFF
TGTGCCAGCAGCTTAGATTGGACGCGGGGATCCGGGAACACTGAAGCTTTCTTT
>.|TRBV24-1|TRBJ2-7|TRBD2
CATSDSPGLAGVQRQYF
TGTGCCACCAGTGATAGTCCGGGACTAGCGGGAGTCCAAAGGCAGTACTTC
>.|TRBV9|TRBJ2-1|TRBD2
CASSVDPWREAGNEQFF
TGTGCCAGCAGCGTAGATCCCTGGCGGGAGGCGGGTAATGAGCAGTTCTTC
>many|TRBV3-1|TRBJ2-3|TRBD2
CASSQEWREGQYF
TGTGCCAGCAGCCAAGAGTGGAGGGAGGGTCAGTATTTT
>many|TRBV28|TRBJ1-2|.
CASVKQGWYGYTF
TGTGCCAGCGTTAAACAGGGTTGGTATGGCTACACCTTC
>.|TRBV12-3/TRBV12-4|TRBJ2-2|TRBD2
CASSSPLAPTGELFF
TGTGCCAGCAGCTCTCCACTAGCGCCCACCGGGGAGCTGTTTTTT
>.|TRBV15|TRBJ2-3|TRBD2
CATSTRLAGRTDTQYF
TGTGCCACCAGCACTAGACTAGCGGGGCGGACAGATACGCAGTATTTT
>many|TRBV28|TRBJ2-7|TRBD1
CASSDTTGTPGTGAHEQYF
TGTGCCAGCAGCGACACCACTGGTACACCCGGGACAGGGGCCCACGAGCAGTACTTC
>.|TRBV7-2|TRBJ1-5|.
CASSLAGFSNQPQHF
TGTGCCAGCAGCTTAGCGGGTTTTAGCAATCAGCCCCAGCATTTT
>few|TRBV15|TRBJ1-1|.
CATSRIWVSGTEAFF
TGTGCCACCAGCAGAATTTGGGTAAGTGGGACTGAAGCTTTCTTT
>.|TRBV6-2/TRBV6-3|TRBJ1-4|TRBD1
CASSYTGTGVEKLFF
TGTGCCAGCAGTTACACCGGGACAGGGGTTGAAAAACTGTTTTTT
>many|TRBV6-1|TRBJ2-7|.
CASSARESTYEQYF
TGTGCCAGCAGTGCCAGGGAATCGACCTACGAGCAGTACTTC
>few|TRBV19|TRBJ2-5|TRBD1
CASESGTGLFRYF
TGTGCCAGTGAATCCGGGACAGGTCTGTTTAGGTACTTC
>.|TRBV4-2|TRBJ1-1|TRBD1
CASSQDRGLSAEAFF
TGTGCCAGCAGCCAAGACAGGGGGCTAAGCGCTGAAGCTTTCTTT
>.|TRBV6-5|TRBJ2-1|.
CASRYDRGASEQFF
TGTGCCAGCAGATATGATCGGGGGGCTAGTGAGCAGTTCTTC
>many|TRBV12-3/TRBV12-4|TRBJ2-5|.
CASSLEGILQETQYF
TGTGCCAGCAGTTTAGAGGGGATCCTCCAAGAGACCCAGTACTTC
>many|TRBV2|TRBJ2-7|.
CASSAYEQYF
TGTGCCAGCAGTGCCTACGAGCAGTACTTC
>many|TRBV5-1|TRBJ2-7|.
CASSLYGSYEQYF
TGCGCCAGCAGCTTGTACGGGTCCTACGAGCAGTACTTC
>.|TRBV10-1|TRBJ2-7|TRBD1
CASRWTGQTYEQYF
TGCGCCAGCAGGTGGACAGGCCAGACCTACGAGCAGTACTTC
>.|TRBV3-1|TRBJ2-7|.
CASSQMYEQYF
TGTGCCAGCAGCCAGATGTACGAGCAGTACTTC
>few|TRBV6-1|TRBJ1-6|TRBD1
CASSENDRAGNSPLHF
TGTGCCAGCAGTGAAAATGACAGGGCCGGAAATTCACCCCTCCACTTT
>.|TRBV7-2|TRBJ1-3|.
CASSLNRRGFGNTIYF
TGTGCCAGCAGCTTAAATCGCCGGGGGTTCGGAAACACCATATATTTT
>many|TRBV5-5|TRBJ2-7|.
CASSFSAGEQYF
TGTGCCAGCAGCTTCTCCGCGGGGGAGCAGTACTTC
>many|TRBV20-1|TRBJ2-5|.
CSAQPPTGRGKRETQYF
TGCAGTGCCCAGCCCCCGACAGGGAGGGGAAAAAGGGAGACCCAGTACTTC
>.|TRBV12-3/TRBV12-4|TRBJ1-2|.
CASGLLQGGYTF
TGTGCCAGCGGACTTTTACAGGGCGGCTACACCTTC
>many|TRBV20-1|TRBJ2-7|.
CSARVFTEQYF
TGCAGTGCTAGAGTCTTTACCGAGCAGTACTTC
>few|TRBV28|TRBJ1-2|.
CASSSDVGHGYTF
TGTGCCAGCAGTTCGGACGTGGGGCATGGCTACACCTTC
>.|TRBV11-2|TRBJ1-5|TRBD1
CASSTGANRPQHF
TGTGCCAGCAGTACAGGGGCCAATCGGCCCCAGCATTTT
>few|TRBV19|TRBJ1-1|.
CASSMLRGGGTEAFF
TGTGCCAGTAGTATGCTGCGCGGGGGAGGGACTGAAGCTTTCTTT
>.|TRBV20-1|TRBJ1-5|.
CSAILPGTKGPQHF
TGCAGTGCCATACTCCCAGGGACCAAGGGGCCCCAGCATTTT
>few|TRBV10-3|TRBJ1-4|.
CAISGTGGSGEKLFF
TGTGCCATCAGTGGTACGGGGGGCTCGGGTGAAAAACTGTTTTTT
>many|TRBV12-3/TRBV12-4|TRBJ2-2|.
CASTPGSTGELFF
TGTGCCAGCACCCCGGGTAGCACCGGGGAGCTGTTTTTT
>.|TRBV5-1|TRBJ2-3|TRBD2
CASSLGNSGREDTQYF
TGCGCCAGCAGCTTAGGTAATAGCGGGAGAGAAGATACGCAGTATTTT
>few|TRBV10-3|TRBJ2-3|.
CAISDAVLGTDTQYF
TGTGCCATCAGTGACGCCGTTCTTGGCACAGATACGCAGTATTTT
>.|TRBV20-1|TRBJ1-2|.
CSARHEQVYGYTF
TGCAGTGCTAGACATGAACAGGTCTATGGCTACACCTTC
>.|TRBV19|TRBJ1-5|.
CASSPLGTPSNQPQHF
TGTGCCAGTAGTCCACTCGGGACACCGAGCAATCAGCCCCAGCATTTT
>many|TRBV20-1|TRBJ1-2|.
CSASPPLRSNYGYTF
TGCAGTGCTAGCCCCCCCCTAAGGAGTAACTATGGCTACACCTTC
>.|TRBV29-1|TRBJ2-7|.
CSVGSTYEQYF
TGCAGCGTTGGAAGTACCTACGAGCAGTACTTC
>few|TRBV7-9|TRBJ2-2|TRBD2
CASSLDQWTSGNTGELFF
TGTGCCAGCAGCTTAGATCAATGGACTAGCGGTAACACCGGGGAGCTGTTTTTT
>many|TRBV5-6|TRBJ1-3|.
CASSLDGGNTIYF
TGTGCCAGCAGCTTGGACGGTGGAAACACCATATATTTT
>few|TRBV13|TRBJ2-3|.
CASSFTSRASTDTQYF
TGTGCCAGCAGCTTTACTAGCAGGGCTAGCACAGATACGCAGTATTTT
>many|TRBV27|TRBJ1-4|.
CASSLSRVNEKLFF
TGTGCCAGCAGTTTATCCAGGGTTAATGAAAAACTGTTTTTT
>.|TRBV28|TRBJ1-4|.
CASSPTGTFSEKLFF
TGTGCCAGCAGCCCTACAGGGACGTTTAGTGAAAAACTGTTTTTT
>many|TRBV28|TRBJ1-5|TRBD1
CASSPLVGGGQPQHF
TGTGCCAGCAGTCCTCTCGTAGGGGGCGGTCAGCCCCAGCATTTT
>.|TRBV10-2|TRBJ1-5|TRBD1
CASKDGQGNQPQHF
TGCGCCAGCAAAGATGGACAGGGCAATCAGCCCCAGCATTTT
>.|TRBV20-1|TRBJ2-1|TRBD1
CSARARTGSNEQFF
TGCAGTGCTAGAGCCCGGACAGGGAGCAATGAGCAGTTCTTC
>few|TRBV20-1|TRBJ2-1|TRBD2
CSAPSGGSYNEQFF
TGCAGTGCTCCTAGCGGGGGCTCCTACAATGAGCAGTTCTTC
>.|TRBV20-1|TRBJ1-3|.
CSAGHMAGNTIYF
TGCAGTGCTGGCCATATGGCTGGAAACACCATATATTTT
>few|TRBV3-1|TRBJ1-3|.
CASSHLGTGSYPGNTIYF
TGTGCCAGCAGCCACTTGGGAACAGGGAGTTATCCTGGAAACACCATATATTTT
>.|TRBV6-2/TRBV6-3|TRBJ1-6|.
CASSFQQSSYNSPLHF
TGTGCCAGCAGTTTTCAGCAGAGCTCCTATAATTCACCCCTCCACTTT
>many|TRBV7-3|TRBJ2-5|TRBD1
CASSPNRGRETQYF
TGTGCCAGCAGCCCTAACAGGGGACGAGAGACCCAGTACTTC
>many|TRBV7-2|TRBJ2-2|TRBD1
CASSRDRTRGGELFF
TGTGCCAGCAGCCGGGACAGAACGAGGGGCGGGGAGCTGTTTTTT
>.|TRBV12-3/TRBV12-4|TRBJ2-2|TRBD1
CASSLRTGEFTGELFF
TGTGCCAGCAGTTTACGGACAGGGGAATTCACCGGGGAGCTGTTTTTT
>.|TRBV28|TRBJ2-3|.
CASINDHGGATPRDTQYF
TGTGCCAGCATTAATGACCATGGGGGGGCGACTCCCCGAGATACGCAGTATTTT
>.|TRBV12-3/TRBV12-4|TRBJ2-2|.
CASSSGLQTGELFF
TGTGCCAGCAGTTCGGGCCTCCAAACCGGGGAGCTGTTTTTT